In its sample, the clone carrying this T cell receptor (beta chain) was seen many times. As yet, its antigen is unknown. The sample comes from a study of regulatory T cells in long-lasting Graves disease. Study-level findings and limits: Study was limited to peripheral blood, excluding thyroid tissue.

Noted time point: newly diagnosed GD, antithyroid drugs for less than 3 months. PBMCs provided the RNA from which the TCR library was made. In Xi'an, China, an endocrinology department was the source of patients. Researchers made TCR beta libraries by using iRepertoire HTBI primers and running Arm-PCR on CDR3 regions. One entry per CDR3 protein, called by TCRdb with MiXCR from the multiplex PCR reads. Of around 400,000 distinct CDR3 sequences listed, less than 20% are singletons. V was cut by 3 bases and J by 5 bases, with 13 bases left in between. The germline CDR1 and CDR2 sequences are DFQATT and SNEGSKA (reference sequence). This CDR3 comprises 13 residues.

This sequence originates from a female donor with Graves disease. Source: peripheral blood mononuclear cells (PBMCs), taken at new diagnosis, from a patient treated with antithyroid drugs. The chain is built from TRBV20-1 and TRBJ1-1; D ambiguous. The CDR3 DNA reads TGCAGTGCTAGTGATACTATGGCGACTGAAGCTTTCTTT. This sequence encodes CSASDTMATEAFF.